This T cell receptor (beta chain) was captured by sequencing in a study of early T cells in non-severe SARS-CoV-2 infection. Looking at the study overall: Sequenced material consisted of bulk RNA (from unsorted whole blood), and chains were unpaired. Notes on the study in general: Matches to VDJdb favored anti-spike CD8 responses and missed private and CD4 specificities.

Germline loops: CDR1 DFQATT, CDR2 SNEGSKA (reference sequence). The CDR3 has 13 amino acids. With 2 bases clipped from V and 10 bases from J, the junction kept 8 bases outside the gene matches. This clonotype was counted a few times. Its antigen is undetermined. Each single cDNA molecule received a unique molecular identifier. TCRdb reprocessed the 5' RACE reads via MiXCR and lists one record per CDR3 protein. The table records around 70,000 distinct CDR3 sequences, roughly 10% of them present only once. The chain has TRBV20-1 and TRBJ1-5; TRBD1 matches 7 bases. This TCR came from an adult who was a healthcare worker with PCR-confirmed SARS-CoV-2 infection or an uninfected control (not recorded which). Sequencing input: whole blood. CDR3: CSARQDRAIPQHF. CDR3 nucleotides: TGCAGTGCTAGACAAGACAGGGCTATTCCCCAGCATTTT.